This T cell receptor beta chain was profiled in a study of CD8+ T cells in alopecia areata. CDR3 size: 13 residues. The germline gives CDR1 MDHEN, CDR2 SYDVKM. The V gene lost 6 bases and the J gene lost 4 bases, with 12 bases spanning the gap. A few counts support this clone. cDNA reverse transcribed from extracted RNA served as the sequencing template. Repertoires were generated with immunoSEQ multiplex PCR, while TCRdb's copy carries only in-frame clones and drops some. The data hold around 270,000 clones, with 58% observed a single time. Treatment defined: oral pan-JAK inhibitor, 5-10 mg twice daily.

This sequence joins TRBV28 and TRBJ1-2; D not certain. This sequence originates from a human donor with alopecia areata. The specimen comprised CD4+ T cells sorted from blood, sampled at week 24, from a patient treated with tofacitinib. In DNA form, the CDR3 reads TGTGCCAGCAGGACCGCCCGGCGCTATGGCTACACCTTC. It codes for CASRTARRYGYTF.